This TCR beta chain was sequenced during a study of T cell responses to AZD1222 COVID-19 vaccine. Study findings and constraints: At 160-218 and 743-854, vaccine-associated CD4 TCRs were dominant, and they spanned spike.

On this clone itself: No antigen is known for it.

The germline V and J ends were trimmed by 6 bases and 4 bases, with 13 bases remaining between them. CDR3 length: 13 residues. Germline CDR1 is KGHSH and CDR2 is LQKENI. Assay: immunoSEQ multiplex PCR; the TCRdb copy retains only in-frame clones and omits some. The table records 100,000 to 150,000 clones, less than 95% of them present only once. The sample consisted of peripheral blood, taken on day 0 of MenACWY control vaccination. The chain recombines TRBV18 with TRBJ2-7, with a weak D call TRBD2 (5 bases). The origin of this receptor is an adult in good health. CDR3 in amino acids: CASSNGLKYEQYV. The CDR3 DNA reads TGTGCCAGCTCGAATGGACTTAAATACGAGCAGTACGTC.